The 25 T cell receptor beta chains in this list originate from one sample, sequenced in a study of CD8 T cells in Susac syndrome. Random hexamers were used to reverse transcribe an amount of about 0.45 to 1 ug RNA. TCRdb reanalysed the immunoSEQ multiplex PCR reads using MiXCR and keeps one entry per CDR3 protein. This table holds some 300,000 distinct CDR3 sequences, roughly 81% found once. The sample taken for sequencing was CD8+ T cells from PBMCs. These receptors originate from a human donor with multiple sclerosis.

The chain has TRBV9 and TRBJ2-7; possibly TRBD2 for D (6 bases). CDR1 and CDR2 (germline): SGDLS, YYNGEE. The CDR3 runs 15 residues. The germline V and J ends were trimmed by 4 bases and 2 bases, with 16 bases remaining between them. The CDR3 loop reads CASSPAASATYEQYF. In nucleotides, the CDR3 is TGTGCCAGCAGCCCTGCTGCTAGCGCAACCTACGAGCAGTACTTC. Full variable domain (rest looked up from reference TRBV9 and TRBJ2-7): DSGVTQTPKHLITATGQRVTLRCSPRSGDLSVYWYQQSLDQGLQFLIQYYNGEERAKGNILERFSAQQFPDLHSELNLSSLELGDSALYFCASSPAASATYEQYFGPGTRLTVT.

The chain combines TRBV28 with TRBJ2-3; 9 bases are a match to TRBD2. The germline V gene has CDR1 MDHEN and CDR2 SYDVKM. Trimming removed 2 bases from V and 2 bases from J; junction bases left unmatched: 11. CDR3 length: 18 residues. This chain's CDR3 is CASSLMLLPSGITDTQYF. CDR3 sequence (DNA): TGTGCCAGCAGTTTAATGCTTCTGCCTAGCGGGATCACAGATACGCAGTATTTT.

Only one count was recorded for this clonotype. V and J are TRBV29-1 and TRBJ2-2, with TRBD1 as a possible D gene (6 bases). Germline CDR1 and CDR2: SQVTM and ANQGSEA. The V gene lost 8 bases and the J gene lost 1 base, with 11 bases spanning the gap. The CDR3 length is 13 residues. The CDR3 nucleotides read TGCAGCCTAGGGGGAGAGAACACCGGGGAGCTGTTTTTT. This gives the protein CSLGGENTGELFF.

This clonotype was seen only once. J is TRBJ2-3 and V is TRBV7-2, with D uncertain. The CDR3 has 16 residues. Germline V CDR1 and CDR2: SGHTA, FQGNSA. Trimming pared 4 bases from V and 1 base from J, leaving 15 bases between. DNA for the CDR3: TGTGCCAGCAGCTCACGTCTGAGAGTCGGCACAGATACGCAGTATTTT. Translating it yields CASSSRLRVGTDTQYF. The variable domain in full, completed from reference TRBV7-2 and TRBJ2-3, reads GAGVSQSPSNKVTEKGKDVELRCDPISGHTALYWYRQSLGQGLEFLIYFQGNSAPDKSGLPSDRFSAERTGGSVSTLTIQRTQQEDSAVYLCASSSRLRVGTDTQYFGPGTRLTVL.

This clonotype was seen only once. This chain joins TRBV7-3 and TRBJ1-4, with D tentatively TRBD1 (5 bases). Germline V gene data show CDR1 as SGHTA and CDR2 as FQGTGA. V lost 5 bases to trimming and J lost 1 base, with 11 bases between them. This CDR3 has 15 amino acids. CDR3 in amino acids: CASSPTGGTNEKLFF. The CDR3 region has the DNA TGTGCCAGCAGCCCCACGGGGGGAACTAATGAAAAACTGTTTTTT.

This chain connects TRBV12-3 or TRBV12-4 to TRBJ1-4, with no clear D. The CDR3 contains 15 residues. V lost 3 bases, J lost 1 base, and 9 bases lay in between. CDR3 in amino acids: CASSLVPLTNEKLFF. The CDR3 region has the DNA TGTGCCAGCAGTTTGGTCCCGTTAACTAATGAAAAACTGTTTTTT.

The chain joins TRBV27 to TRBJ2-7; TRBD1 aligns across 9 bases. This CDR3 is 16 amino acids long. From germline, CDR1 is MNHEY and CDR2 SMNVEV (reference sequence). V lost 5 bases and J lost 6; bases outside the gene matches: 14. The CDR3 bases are TGTGCCAGCAGTCCCGGGCCGGGACAGGGAGTCCTCGAGCAGTACTTC. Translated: CASSPGPGQGVLEQYF.

CDR3: CASSLRVGRGETQYF. CDR3 coding DNA: TGTGCCAGCAGTCTACGAGTAGGAAGGGGAGAGACCCAGTACTTC. This rearrangement joins TRBV28 to TRBJ2-5; maybe TRBD1 (5 bases). The germline V and J ends were trimmed by 5 bases and 4 bases, with 17 bases remaining between them. The CDR3 loop spans 15 amino acids. CDR1 and CDR2 from the germline V gene are MDHEN and SYDVKM.

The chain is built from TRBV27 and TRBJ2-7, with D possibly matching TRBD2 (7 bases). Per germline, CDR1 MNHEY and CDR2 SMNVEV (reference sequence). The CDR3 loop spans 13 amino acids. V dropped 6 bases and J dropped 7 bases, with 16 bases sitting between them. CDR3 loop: CASSWGGTSEQYF. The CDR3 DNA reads TGTGCCAGCAGCTGGGGGGGGACATCAGAGCAGTACTTC.

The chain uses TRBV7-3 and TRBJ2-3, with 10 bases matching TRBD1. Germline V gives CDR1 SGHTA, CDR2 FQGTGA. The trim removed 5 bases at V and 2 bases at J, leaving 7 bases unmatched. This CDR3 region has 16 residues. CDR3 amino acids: CASSGMTGGDTDTQYF. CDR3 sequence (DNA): TGTGCCAGCAGCGGTATGACAGGGGGCGACACAGATACGCAGTATTTT.

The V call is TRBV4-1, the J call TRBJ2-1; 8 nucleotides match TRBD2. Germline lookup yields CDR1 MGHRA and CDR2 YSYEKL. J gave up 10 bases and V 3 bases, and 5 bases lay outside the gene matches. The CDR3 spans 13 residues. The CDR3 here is CASSHRLAQEQFF. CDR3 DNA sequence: TGCGCCAGCAGCCATCGACTAGCGCAGGAGCAGTTCTTC.

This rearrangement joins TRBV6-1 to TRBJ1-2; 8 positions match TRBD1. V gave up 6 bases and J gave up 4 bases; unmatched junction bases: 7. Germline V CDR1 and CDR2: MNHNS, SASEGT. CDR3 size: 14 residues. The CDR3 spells CASRATGALYGYTF. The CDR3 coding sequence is TGTGCCAGCAGGGCGACAGGGGCCCTCTATGGCTACACCTTC.

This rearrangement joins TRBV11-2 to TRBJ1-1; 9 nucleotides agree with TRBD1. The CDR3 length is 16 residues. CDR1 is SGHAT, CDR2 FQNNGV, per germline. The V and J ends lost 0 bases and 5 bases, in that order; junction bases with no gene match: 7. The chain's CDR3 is CASSLEGTGMGTEAFF. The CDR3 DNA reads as TGTGCCAGCAGCTTAGAAGGGACAGGGATGGGGACTGAAGCTTTCTTT.

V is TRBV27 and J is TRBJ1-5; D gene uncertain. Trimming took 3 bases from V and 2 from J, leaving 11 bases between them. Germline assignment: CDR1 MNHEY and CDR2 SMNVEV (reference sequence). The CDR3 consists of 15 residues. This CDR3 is CASSFDPRGNQPQHF. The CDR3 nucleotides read TGTGCCAGCAGTTTTGACCCAAGGGGCAATCAGCCCCAGCATTTT.

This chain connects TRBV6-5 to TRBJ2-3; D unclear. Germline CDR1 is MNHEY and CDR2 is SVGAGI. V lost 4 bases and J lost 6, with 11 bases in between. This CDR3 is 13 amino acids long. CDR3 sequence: CASSSPMVDTQYF. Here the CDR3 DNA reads TGTGCCAGCAGTTCTCCGATGGTGGATACGCAGTATTTT.

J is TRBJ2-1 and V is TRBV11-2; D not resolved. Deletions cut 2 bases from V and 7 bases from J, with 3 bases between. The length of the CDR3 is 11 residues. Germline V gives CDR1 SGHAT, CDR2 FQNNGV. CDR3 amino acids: CASSLINEQFF. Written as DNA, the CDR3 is TGTGCCAGCAGCTTAATTAATGAGCAGTTCTTC. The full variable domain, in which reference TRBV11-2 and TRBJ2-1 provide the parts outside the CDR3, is EAGVAQSPRYKIIEKRQSVAFWCNPISGHATLYWYQQILGQGPKLLIQFQNNGVVDDSQLPKDRFSAERLKGVDSTLKIQPAKLEDSAVYLCASSLINEQFFGPGTRLTVL.

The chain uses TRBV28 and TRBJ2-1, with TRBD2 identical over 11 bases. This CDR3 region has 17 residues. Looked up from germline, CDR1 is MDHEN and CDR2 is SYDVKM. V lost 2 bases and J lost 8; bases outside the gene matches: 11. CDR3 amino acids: CASSLSLAGGLEYEQFF. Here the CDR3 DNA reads TGTGCCAGCAGTTTAAGCCTAGCGGGGGGCCTTGAGTATGAGCAGTTCTTC. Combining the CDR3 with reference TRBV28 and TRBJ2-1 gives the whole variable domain DVKVTQSSRYLVKRTGEKVFLECVQDMDHENMFWYRQDPGLGLRLIYFSYDVKMKEKGDIPEGYSVSREKKERFSLILESASTNQTSMYLCASSLSLAGGLEYEQFFGPGTRLTVL.

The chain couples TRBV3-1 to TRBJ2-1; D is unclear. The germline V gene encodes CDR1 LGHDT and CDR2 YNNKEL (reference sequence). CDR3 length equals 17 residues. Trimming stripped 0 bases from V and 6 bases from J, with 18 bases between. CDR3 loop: CASSQDRLIPPINEQFF. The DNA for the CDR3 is TGTGCCAGCAGCCAAGATCGGCTGATACCACCCATCAATGAGCAGTTCTTC.

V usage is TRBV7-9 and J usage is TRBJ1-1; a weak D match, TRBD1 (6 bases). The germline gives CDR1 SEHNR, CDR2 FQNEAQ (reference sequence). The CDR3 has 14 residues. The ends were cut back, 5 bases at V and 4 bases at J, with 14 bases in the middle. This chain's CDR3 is CASSTSTGTTEAFF. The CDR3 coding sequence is TGTGCCAGCAGCACCTCCACAGGGACCACTGAAGCTTTCTTT. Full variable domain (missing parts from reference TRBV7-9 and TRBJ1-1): DTGVSQNPRHKITKRGQNVTFRCDPISEHNRLYWYRQTLGQGPEFLTYFQNEAQLEKSRLLSDRFSAERPKGSFSTLEIQRTEQGDSAMYLCASSTSTGTTEAFFGQGTRLTVV.

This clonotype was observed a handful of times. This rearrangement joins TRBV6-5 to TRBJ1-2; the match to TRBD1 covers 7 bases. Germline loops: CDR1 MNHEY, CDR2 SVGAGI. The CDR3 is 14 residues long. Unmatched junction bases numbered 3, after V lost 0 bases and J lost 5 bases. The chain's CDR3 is CASSYSEGAYGYTF. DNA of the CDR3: TGTGCCAGCAGTTACTCAGAGGGGGCATATGGCTACACCTTC.

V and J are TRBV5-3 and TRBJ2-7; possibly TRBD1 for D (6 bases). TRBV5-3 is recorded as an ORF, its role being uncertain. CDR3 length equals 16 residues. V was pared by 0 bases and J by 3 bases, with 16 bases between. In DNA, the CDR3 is TGTGCCAGAAGCTTGGCCATGGGGGCCAGGGACTACGAGCAGTACTTC. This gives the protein CARSLAMGARDYEQYF.

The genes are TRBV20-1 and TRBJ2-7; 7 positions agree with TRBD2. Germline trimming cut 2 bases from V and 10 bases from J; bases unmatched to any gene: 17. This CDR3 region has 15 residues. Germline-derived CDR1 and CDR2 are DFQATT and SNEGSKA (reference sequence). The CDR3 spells CSARPTTSRGYGQYF. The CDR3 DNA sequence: TGCAGTGCTAGACCCACGACTAGCCGGGGCTACGGCCAGTACTTC.

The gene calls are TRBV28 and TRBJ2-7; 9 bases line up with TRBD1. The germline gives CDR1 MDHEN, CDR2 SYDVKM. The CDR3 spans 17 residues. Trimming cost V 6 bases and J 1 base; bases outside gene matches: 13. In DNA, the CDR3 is TGTGCCAGCAGGCCGATCTCCGGGACAGGGTTTTCCTACGAGCAGTACTTC. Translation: CASRPISGTGFSYEQYF. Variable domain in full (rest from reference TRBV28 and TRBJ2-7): DVKVTQSSRYLVKRTGEKVFLECVQDMDHENMFWYRQDPGLGLRLIYFSYDVKMKEKGDIPEGYSVSREKKERFSLILESASTNQTSMYLCASRPISGTGFSYEQYFGPGTRLTVT.

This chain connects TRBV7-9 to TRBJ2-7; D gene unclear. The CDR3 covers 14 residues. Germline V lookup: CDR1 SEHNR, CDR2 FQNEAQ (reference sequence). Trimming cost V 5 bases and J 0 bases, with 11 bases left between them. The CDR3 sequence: CASSGSSSSYEQYF. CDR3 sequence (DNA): TGTGCCAGCAGCGGTTCCTCCAGCTCCTACGAGCAGTACTTC.

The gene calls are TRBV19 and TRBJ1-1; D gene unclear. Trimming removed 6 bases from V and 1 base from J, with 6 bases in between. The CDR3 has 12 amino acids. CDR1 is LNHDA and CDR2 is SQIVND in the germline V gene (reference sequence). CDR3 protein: CASRFENTEAFF. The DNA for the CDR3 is TGTGCCAGTAGGTTCGAGAACACTGAAGCTTTCTTT.